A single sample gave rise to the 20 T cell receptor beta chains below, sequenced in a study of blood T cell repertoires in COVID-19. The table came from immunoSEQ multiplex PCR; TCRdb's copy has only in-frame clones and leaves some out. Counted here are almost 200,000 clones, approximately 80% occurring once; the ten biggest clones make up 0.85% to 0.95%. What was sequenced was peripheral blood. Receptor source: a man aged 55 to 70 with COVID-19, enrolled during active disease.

The CDR3 loop is CASSLQTTEAFF. In DNA form, the CDR3 reads TGTGCCAGCAGTTTACAGACTACTGAAGCTTTCTTT. The chain has TRBV12-3 or TRBV12-4 and TRBJ1-1; D is undetermined. CDR3 length: 12 residues. The V gene lost 2 bases and the J gene lost 5 bases, with 6 bases spanning the gap.

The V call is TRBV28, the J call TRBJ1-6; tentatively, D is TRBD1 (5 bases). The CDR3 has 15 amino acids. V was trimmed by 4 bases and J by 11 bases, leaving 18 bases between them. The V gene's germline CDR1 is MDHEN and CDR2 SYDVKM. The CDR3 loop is CASSSSRQGIAPLHF. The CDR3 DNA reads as TGTGCCAGCAGTTCCTCGAGGCAGGGCATCGCACCCCTCCACTTT.

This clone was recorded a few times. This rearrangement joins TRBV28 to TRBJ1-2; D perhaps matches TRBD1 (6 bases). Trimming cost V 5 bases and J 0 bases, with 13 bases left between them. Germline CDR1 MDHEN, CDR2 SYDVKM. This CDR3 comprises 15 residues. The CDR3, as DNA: TGTGCCAGCAGTATCACAGGGTTCGCTAACTATGGCTACACCTTC. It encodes CASSITGFANYGYTF.

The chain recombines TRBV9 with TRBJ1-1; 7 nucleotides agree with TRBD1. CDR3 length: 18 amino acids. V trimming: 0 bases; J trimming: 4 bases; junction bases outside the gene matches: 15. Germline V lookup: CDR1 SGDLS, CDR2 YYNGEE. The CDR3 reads CASSVAISTGAGGTEAFF. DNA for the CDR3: TGTGCCAGCAGCGTAGCGATATCAACAGGGGCGGGTGGCACTGAAGCTTTCTTT.

The DNA for the CDR3 is TGTGCCAGCATGGTGGCCAGGGAGGCGGCCGGGGAGCTGTTTTTT. It is translated as CASMVAREAAGELFF. V usage is TRBV28 and J usage is TRBJ2-2, with D maybe TRBD2 (6 bases). The CDR3 covers 15 residues. Trimming cost V 7 bases and J 6 bases, with 18 bases left between them. The V gene's germline CDR1 is MDHEN and CDR2 SYDVKM.

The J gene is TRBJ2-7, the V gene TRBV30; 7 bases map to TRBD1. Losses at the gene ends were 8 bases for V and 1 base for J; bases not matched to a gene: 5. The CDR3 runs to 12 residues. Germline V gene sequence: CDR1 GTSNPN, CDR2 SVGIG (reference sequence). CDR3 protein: CAGNRGSYEQYF. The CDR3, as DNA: TGTGCCGGAAACAGGGGATCCTACGAGCAGTACTTC. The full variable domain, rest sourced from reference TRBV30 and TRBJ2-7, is SQTIHQWPATLVQPVGSPLSLECTVEGTSNPNLYWYRQAAGRGLQLLFYSVGIGQISSEVPQNLSASRPQDRQFILSSKKLLLSDSGFYLCAGNRGSYEQYFGPGTRLTVT.

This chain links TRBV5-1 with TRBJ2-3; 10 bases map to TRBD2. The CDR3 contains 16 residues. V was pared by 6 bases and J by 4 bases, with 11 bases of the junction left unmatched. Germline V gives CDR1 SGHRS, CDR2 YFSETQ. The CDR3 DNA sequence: TGCGCCAGCACCAATGGGGCGCTAGCGGGAGCAGATACGCAGTATTTT. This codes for CASTNGALAGADTQYF. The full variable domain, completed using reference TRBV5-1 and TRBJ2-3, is KAGVTQTPRYLIKTRGQQVTLSCSPISGHRSVSWYQQTPGQGLQFLFEYFSETQRNKGNFPGRFSGRQFSNSRSEMNVSTLELGDSALYLCASTNGALAGADTQYFGPGTRLTVL.

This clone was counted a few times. Here the CDR3 DNA reads TGTGCCAGCAGCCCCCTTCGGACAACTAACTATGGCTACACCTTC. It yields the protein CASSPLRTTNYGYTF. This sequence joins TRBV9 and TRBJ1-2; perhaps TRBD1 as D (5 bases). CDR3 length: 15 amino acids. The V gene lost 4 bases and the J gene lost 0 bases, with 13 bases spanning the gap. Germline-derived CDR1 and CDR2 are SGDLS and YYNGEE.

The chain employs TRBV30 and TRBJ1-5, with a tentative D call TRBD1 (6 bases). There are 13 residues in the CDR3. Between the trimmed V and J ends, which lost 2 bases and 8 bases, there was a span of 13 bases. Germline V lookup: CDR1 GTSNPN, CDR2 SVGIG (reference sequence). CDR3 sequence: CAWSPTGGEPQHF. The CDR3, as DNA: TGTGCCTGGAGTCCGACAGGTGGGGAGCCCCAGCATTTT.

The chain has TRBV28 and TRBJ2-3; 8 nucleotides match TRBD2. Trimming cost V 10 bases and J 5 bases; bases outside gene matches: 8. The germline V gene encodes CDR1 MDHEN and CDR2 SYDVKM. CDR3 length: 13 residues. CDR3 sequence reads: CATSGGALDTQYF. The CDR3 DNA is TGTGCCACCTCCGGGGGGGCTCTAGATACGCAGTATTTT.

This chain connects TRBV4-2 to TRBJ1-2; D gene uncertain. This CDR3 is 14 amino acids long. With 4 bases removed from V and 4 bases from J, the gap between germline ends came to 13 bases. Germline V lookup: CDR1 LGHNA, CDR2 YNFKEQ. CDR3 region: CASSLVRVGYGYTF. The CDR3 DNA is TGTGCCAGCAGCCTTGTCCGGGTTGGCTATGGCTACACCTTC.

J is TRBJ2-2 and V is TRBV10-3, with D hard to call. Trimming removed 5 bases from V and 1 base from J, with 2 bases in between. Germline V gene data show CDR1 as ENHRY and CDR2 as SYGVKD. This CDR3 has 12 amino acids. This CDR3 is CAISLNTGELFF. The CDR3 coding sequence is TGTGCCATCAGTCTGAACACCGGGGAGCTGTTTTTT.

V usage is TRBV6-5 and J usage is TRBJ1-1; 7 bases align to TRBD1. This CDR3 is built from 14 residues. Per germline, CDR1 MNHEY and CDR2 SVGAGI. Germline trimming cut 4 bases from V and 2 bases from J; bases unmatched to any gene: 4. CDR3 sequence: CASSSGTANTEAFF. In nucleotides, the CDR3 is TGTGCCAGCAGTTCCGGGACAGCTAACACTGAAGCTTTCTTT.

The DNA of the CDR3 is TGTGCCAGCAGCTTAGTTGAGGGAGGAGATGGCTACACCTTC. Amino acid sequence: CASSLVEGGDGYTF. The chain is built from TRBV7-2 and TRBJ1-2; D is unresolved. The V gene lost 1 base and the J gene lost 6 bases, with 12 bases spanning the gap. This CDR3 comprises 14 residues. Looked up from germline, CDR1 is SGHTA and CDR2 is FQGNSA.

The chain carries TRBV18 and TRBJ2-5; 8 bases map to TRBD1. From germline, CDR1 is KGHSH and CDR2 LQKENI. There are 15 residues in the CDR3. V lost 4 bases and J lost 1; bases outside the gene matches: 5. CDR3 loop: CASSLRQGTQETQYF. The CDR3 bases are TGTGCCAGCTCACTCCGACAGGGGACCCAAGAGACCCAGTACTTC.

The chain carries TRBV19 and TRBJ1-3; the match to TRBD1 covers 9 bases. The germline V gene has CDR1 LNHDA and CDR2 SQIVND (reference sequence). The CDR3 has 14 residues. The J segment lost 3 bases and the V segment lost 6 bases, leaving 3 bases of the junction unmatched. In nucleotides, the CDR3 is TGTGCCAGTAGACAGGGGGCGAGTGGAAACACCATATATTTT. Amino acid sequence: CASRQGASGNTIYF.

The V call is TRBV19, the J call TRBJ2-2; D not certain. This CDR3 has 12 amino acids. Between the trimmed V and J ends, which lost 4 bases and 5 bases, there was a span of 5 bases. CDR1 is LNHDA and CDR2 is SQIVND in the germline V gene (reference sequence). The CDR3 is CASSKQTGELFF. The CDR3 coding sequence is TGTGCCAGTAGTAAACAAACCGGGGAGCTGTTTTTT. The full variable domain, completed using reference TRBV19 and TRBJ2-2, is DGGITQSPKYLFRKEGQNVTLSCEQNLNHDAMYWYRQDPGQGLRLIYYSQIVNDFQKGDIAEGYSVSREKKESFPLTVTSAQKNPTAFYLCASSKQTGELFFGEGSRLTVL.

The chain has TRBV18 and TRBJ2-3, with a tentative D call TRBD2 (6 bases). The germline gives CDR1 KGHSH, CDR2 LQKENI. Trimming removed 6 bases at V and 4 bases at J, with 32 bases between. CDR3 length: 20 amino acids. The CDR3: CASSPSLRFSFSVAADTQYF. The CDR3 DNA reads TGTGCCAGCTCGCCGTCTCTCAGATTTTCGTTCTCTGTAGCGGCAGATACGCAGTATTTT.

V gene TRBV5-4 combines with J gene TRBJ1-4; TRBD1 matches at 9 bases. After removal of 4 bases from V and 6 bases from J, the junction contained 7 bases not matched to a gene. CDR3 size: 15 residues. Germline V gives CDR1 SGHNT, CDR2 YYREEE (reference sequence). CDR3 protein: CASSNPGTGYEKLFF. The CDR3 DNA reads TGTGCCAGCAGCAACCCCGGGACAGGGTATGAAAAACTGTTTTTT.

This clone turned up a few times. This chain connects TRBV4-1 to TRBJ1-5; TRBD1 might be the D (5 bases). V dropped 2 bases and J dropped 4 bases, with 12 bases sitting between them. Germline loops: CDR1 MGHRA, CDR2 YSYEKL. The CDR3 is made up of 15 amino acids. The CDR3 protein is CASSQTDSRNQPQHF. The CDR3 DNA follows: TGCGCCAGCAGCCAAACCGACAGCCGAAATCAGCCCCAGCATTTT.